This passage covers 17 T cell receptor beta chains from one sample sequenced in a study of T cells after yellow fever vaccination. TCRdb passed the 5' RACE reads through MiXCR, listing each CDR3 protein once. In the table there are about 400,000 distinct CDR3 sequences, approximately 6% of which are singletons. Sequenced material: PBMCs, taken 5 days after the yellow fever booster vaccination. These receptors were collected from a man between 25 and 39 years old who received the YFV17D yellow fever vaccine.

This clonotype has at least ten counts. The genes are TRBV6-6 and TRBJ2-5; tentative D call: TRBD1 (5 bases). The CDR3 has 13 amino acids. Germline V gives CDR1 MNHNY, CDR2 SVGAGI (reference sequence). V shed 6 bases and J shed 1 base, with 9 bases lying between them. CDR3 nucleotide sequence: TGTGCCAGCAGCCGACAGCCCCAAGAGACCCAGTACTTC. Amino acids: CASSRQPQETQYF.

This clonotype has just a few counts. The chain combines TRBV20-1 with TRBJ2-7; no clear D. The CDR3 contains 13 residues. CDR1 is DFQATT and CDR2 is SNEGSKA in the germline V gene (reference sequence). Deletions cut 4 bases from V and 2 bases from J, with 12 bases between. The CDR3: CSATTTGTYEQYF. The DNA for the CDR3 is TGCAGTGCTACTACAACTGGAACCTACGAGCAGTACTTC.

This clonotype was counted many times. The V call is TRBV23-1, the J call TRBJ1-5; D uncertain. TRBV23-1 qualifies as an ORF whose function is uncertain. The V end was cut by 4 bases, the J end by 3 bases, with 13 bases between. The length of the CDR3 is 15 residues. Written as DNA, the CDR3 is TGCGCCAGCAGTCCGACGGGATACCTCAATCAGCCCCAGCATTTT. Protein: CASSPTGYLNQPQHF.

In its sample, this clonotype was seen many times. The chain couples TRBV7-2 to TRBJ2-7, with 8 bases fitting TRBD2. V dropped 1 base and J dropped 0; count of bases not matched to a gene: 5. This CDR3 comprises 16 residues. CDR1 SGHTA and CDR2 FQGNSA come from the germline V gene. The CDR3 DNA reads TGTGCCAGCAGCTTAGATAGCGGGATAAGCTCCTACGAGCAGTACTTC. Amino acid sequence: CASSLDSGISSYEQYF.

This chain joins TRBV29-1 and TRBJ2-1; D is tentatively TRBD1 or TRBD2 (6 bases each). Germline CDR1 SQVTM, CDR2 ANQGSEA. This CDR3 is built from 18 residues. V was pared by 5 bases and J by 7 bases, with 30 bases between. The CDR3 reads CSVWPRLHGGHRGNEQFF. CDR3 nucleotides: TGCAGCGTTTGGCCGAGACTACACGGGGGACATAGGGGGAATGAGCAGTTCTTC.

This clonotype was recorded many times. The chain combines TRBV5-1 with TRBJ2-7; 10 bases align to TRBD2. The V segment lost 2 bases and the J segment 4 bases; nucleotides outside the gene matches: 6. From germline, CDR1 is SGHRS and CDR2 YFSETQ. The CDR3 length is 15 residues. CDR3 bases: TGCGCCAGCAGCTTCAGGGCTAGCGGGAGATACGAGCAGTACTTC. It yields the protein CASSFRASGRYEQYF.

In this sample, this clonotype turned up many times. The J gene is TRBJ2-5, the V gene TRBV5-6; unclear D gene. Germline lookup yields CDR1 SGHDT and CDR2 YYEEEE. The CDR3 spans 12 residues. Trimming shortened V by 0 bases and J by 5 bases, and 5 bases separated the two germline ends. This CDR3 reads CASSLVDETQYF. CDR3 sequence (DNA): TGTGCCAGCAGCTTGGTTGACGAGACCCAGTACTTC.

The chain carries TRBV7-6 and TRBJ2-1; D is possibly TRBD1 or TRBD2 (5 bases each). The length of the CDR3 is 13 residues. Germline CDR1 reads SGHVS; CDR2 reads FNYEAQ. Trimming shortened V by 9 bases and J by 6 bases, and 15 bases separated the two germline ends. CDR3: CARNPEGRNEQFF. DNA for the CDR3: TGTGCCAGGAACCCAGAGGGGCGCAATGAGCAGTTCTTC.

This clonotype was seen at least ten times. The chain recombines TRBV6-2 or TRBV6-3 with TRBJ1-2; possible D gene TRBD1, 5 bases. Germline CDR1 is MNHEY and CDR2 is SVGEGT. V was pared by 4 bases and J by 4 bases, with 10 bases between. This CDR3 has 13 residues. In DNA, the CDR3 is TGTGCCAGCAGTTCGGGGCCGATCTATGGCTACACCTTC. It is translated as CASSSGPIYGYTF.

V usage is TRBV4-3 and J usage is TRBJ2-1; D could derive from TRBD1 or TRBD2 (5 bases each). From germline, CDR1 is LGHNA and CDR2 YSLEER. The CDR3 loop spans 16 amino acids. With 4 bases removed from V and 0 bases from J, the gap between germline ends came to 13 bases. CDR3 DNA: TGCGCCAGCAGCCCCCGGGTTGGGGGCTCCTACAATGAGCAGTTCTTC. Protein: CASSPRVGGSYNEQFF.

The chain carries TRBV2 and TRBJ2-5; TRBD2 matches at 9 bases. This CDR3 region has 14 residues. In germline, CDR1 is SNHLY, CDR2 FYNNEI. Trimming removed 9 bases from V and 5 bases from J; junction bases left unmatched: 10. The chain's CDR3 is CARAAREGGETQYF. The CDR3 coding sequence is TGTGCCAGAGCTGCGCGGGAGGGCGGGGAGACCCAGTACTTC.

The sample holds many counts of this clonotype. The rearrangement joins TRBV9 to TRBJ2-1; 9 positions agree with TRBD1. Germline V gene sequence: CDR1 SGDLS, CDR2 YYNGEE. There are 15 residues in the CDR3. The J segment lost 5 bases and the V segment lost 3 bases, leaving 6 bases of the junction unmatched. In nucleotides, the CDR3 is TGTGCCAGCAGCGGCCGGGACAGGGAGCACAATGAGCAGTTCTTC. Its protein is CASSGRDREHNEQFF.

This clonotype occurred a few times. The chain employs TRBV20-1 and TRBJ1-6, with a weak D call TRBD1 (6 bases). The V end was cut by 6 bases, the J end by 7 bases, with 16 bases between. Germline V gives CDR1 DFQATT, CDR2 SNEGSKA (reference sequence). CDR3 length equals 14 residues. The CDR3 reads CSALGGTPNSPLHF. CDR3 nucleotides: TGCAGTGCGTTAGGGGGGACGCCCAATTCACCCCTCCACTTT.

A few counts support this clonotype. CDR3 loop: CASSPRREVGANVLTF. In DNA form, the CDR3 reads TGTGCCAGCTCACCAAGGAGAGAAGTTGGGGCCAACGTCCTGACTTTC. The chain has TRBV18 and TRBJ2-6; D remains ambiguous. Between the trimmed V and J ends, which lost 2 bases and 3 bases, there was a span of 11 bases. Germline CDR1 KGHSH, CDR2 LQKENI. The CDR3 is 16 residues long.

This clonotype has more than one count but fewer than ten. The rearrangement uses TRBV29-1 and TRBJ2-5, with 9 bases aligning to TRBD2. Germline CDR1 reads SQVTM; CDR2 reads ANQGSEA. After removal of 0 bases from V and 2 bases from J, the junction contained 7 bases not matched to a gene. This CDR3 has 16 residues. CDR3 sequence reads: CSVEDLGLAGQETQYF. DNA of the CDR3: TGCAGCGTTGAAGATCTCGGTCTAGCGGGACAAGAGACCCAGTACTTC. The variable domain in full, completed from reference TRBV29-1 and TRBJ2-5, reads SAVISQKPSRDICQRGTSLTIQCQVDSQVTMMFWYRQQPGQSLTLIATANQGSEATYESGFVIDKFPISRPNLTFSTLTVSNMSPEDSSIYLCSVEDLGLAGQETQYFGPGTRLLVL.

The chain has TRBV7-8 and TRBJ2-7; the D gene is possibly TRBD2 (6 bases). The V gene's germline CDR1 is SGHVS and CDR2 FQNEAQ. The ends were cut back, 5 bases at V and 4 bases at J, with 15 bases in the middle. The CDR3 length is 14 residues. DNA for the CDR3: TGTGCCAGCAGCCCGGGGGTTATTGAGTACGAGCAGTACTTC. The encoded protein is CASSPGVIEYEQYF.

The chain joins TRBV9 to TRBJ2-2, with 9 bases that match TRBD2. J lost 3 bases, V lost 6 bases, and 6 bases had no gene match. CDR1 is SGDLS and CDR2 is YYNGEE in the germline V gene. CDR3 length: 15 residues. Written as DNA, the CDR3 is TGTGCCAGCACCGAAGCGGGAGGCGACACCGGGGAGCTGTTTTTT. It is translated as CASTEAGGDTGELFF.